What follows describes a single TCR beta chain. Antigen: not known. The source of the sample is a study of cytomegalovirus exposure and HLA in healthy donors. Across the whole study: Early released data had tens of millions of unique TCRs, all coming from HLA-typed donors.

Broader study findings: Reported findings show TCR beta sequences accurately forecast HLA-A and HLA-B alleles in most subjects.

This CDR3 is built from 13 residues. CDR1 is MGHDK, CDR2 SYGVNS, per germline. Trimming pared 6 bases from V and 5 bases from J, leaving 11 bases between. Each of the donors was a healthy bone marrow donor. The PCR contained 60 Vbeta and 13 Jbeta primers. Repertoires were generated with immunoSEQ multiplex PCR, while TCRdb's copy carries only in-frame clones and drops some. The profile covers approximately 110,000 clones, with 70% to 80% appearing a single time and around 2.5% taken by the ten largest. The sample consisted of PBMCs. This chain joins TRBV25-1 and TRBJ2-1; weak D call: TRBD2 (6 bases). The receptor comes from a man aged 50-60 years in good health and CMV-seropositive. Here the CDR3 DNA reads TGTGCCAGCAGCGGGAGCAGTAACAATGAGCAGTTCTTC. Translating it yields CASSGSSNNEQFF.